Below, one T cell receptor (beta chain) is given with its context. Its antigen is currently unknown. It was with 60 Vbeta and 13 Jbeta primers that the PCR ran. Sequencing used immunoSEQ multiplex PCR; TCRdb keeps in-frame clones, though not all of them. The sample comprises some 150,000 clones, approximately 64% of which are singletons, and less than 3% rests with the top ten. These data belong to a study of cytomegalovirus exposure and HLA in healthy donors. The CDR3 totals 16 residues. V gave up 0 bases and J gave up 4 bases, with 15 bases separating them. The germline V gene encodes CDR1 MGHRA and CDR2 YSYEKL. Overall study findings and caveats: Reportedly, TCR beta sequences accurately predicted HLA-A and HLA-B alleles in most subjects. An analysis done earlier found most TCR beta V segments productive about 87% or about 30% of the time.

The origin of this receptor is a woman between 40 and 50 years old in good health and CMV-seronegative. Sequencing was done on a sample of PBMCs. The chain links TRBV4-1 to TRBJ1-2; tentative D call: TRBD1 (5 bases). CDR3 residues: CASSQDLAGFPYGYTF. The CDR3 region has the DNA TGCGCCAGCAGCCAAGATCTGGCAGGGTTCCCCTATGGCTACACCTTC.